The table lists the clone carrying this T cell receptor beta chain with a few counts. V was clipped by 3 bases and J by 5 bases, with 8 bases between them. The V gene's germline CDR1 is LNHNV and CDR2 YYDKDF (reference sequence). There are 14 residues in the CDR3. With 60 Vbeta and 13 Jbeta primers, the PCR was carried out. Some clones are missing from TCRdb's copy, which holds only in-frame ones; the method was immunoSEQ multiplex PCR. The sample holds 200,000 to 250,000 clones, 75% to 85% seen once. This specimen comes from a study of cytomegalovirus exposure and HLA in healthy donors. The rearrangement links TRBV15 to TRBJ1-6; maybe TRBD1 (6 bases). The clonotype originates from a woman aged 40 to 50 in good health and CMV-seronegative. Specimen: PBMCs. In DNA form, the CDR3 reads TGTGCCACCAGCAGCTACAGGGATAATTCACCCCTCCACTTT. Protein sequence: CATSSYRDNSPLHF.